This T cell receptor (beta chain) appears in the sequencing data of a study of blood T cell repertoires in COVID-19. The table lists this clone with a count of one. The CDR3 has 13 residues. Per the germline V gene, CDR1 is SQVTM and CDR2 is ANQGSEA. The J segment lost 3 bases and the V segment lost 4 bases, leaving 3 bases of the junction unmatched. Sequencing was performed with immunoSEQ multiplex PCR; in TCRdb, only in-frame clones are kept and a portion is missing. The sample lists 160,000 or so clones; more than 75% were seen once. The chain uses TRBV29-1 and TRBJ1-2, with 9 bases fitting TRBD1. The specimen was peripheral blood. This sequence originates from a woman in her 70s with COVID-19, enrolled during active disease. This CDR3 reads CSVGDREDYGYTF. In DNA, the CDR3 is TGCAGCGTTGGGGACAGGGAGGACTATGGCTACACCTTC.